Detailed here is one T cell receptor beta chain. Its antigen is currently not known. The sample holds no much larger clone one base away, and base qualities are not on file. This sample was included in a study of tumor-infiltrating lymphocytes in glioblastoma multiforme (dated 2017 in TCRdb). For the study in its entirety: To find out whether intratumoral genomic heterogeneity fosters TIL diversity, the study jointly investigated somatic mutations, TIL diversity and immune response activity.

General study outcomes and caveats: T cells were not sorted into functional subsets, and such sorting was noted by the authors as a future improvement. RNA-based TCR sequencing may distort clone frequencies because T cells carry unequal numbers of TCR transcripts. Generalizability was limited because only one glioblastoma patient was included in the TCR and somatic mutation analysis.

A modified ARM-PCR protocol with multiple V-beta primers and a C-beta primer was used to build TCRB libraries from RNA via three nested multiplex PCR rounds. TCRB-specific cDNA was synthesized from 0.5 to 0.6 ug total RNA with ProtoScript II Reverse Transcriptase and a C-beta primer. The description of the TCRB libraries did not mention any unique molecular identifiers. In the third PCR, barcodes and adapters were added over around 23 cycles with Deep VentR (exo-) polymerase, and the 250-500 bp bands were then gel purified. TCRB libraries were sequenced with 250 bp paired-end reads on an Illumina HiSeq 2500. The authors' pipeline ran thus. Reads were cleaned with Trimmomatic, merged with FLASH, assigned V, D and J segments with MiGEC, and analyzed with VDJtools. The Shannon-Wiener diversity index, calculated using VDJtools, was used to quantify repertoire diversity. TCRdb reran the public reads through fastp at Q25 and MiXCR, keeping productive beta chains. For every CDR3 protein sequence, its rows merge into one entry that carries the most common genes and DNA. TCRdb, not the authors, supplied the V and J calls. This sample comprises 25,000 to 35,000 distinct CDR3 sequences, around 60% of them detected only once. In total, the top ten clones hold 33% of the sample.

The AllPrep DNA/RNA mini kit was used to purify genomic DNA and total RNA at the same time from each of the roughly ten tumor samples. Every RNA sample had an OD 260/280 ratio above 1.9 and an RNA integrity number above 6.5. Sequencing was performed on brain tumor tissue. This clonotype was sampled from a male donor with glioblastoma.

The nucleotides read TGCAGTGCTAGAGTGCGGGGCTCCGTGGATTCACCCCTCCACTTT. It codes for CSARVRGSVDSPLHF. The V and J segments used are TRBV20-1 and TRBJ1-6; TRBD1 is possibly the D segment (5 matching bases). The CDR1 and CDR2 encoded by the germline V gene (reference sequence) are DFQATT and SNEGSKA. The CDR3 goes from the cysteine to the phenylalanine over 15 residues. Of the read, only the CDR3 DNA is kept; its 45 bases are in frame from base 1. V lost 1 base and J lost 8 bases; the stretch between them is 15 bases long.